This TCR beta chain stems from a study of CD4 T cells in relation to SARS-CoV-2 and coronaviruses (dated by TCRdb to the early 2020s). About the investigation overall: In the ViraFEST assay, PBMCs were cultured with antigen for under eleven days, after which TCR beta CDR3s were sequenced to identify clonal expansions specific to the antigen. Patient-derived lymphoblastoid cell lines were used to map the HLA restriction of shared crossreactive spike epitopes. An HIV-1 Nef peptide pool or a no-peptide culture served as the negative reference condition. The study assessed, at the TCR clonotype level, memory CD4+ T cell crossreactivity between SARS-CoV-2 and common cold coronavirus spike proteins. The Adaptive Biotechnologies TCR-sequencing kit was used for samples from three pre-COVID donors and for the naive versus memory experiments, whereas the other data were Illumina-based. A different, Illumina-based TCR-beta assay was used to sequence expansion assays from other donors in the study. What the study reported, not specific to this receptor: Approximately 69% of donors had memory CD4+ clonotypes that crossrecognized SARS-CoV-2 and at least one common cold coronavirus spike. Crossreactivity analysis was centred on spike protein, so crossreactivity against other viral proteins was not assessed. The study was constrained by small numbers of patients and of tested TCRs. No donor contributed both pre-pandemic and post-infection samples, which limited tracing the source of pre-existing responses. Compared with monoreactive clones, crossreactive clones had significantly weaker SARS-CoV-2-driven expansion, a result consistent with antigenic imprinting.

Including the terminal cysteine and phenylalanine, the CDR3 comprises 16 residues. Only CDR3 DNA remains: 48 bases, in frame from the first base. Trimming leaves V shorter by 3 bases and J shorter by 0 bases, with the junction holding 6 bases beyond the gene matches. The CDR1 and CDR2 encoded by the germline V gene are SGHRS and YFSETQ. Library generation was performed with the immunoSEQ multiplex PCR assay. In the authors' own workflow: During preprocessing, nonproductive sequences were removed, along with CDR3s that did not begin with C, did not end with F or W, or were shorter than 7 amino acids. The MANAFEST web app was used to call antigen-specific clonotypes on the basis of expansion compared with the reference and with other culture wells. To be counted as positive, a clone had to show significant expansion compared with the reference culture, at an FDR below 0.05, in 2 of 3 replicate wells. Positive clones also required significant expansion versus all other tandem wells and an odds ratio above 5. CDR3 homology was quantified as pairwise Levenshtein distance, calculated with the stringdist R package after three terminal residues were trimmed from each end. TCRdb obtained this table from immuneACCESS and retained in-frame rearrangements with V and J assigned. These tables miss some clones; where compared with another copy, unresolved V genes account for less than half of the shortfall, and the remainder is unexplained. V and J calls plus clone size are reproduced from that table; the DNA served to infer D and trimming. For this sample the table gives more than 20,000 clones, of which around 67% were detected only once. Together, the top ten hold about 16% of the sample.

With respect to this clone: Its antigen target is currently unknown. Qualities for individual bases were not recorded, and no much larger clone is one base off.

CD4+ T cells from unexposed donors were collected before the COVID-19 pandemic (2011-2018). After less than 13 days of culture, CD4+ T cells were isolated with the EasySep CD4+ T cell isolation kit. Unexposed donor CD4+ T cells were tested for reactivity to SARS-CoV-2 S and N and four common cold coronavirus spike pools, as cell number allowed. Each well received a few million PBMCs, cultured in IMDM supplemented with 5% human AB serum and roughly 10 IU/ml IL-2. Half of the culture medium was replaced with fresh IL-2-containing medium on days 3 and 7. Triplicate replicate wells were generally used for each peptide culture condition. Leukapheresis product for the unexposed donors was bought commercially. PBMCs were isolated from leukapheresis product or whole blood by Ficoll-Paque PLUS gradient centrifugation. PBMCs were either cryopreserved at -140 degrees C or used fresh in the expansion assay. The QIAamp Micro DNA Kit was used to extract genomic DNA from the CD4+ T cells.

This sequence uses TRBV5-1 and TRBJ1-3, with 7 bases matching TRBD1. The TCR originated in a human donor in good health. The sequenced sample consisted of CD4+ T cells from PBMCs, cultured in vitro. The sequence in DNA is TGCGCCAGCAGCTCGGGGACAGCGACCTCTGGAAACACCATATATTTT. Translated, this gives CASSSGTATSGNTIYF.